This T cell receptor (beta chain) was recovered during a study of blood T cell repertoires in COVID-19. As processed by the authors: Estimated nucleated cell counts came from reference gene primer amplification. Sequencing used immunoSEQ multiplex PCR; TCRdb keeps in-frame clones, though not all of them. D and trimming come from the DNA, and the V and J calls and clone size come from that table. This table holds 270,000 or so clones, approximately 87% found once. Trimming cost V 0 bases and J 1 base, with 16 bases left between them. The CDR3 is made up of 17 amino acids. Germline lookup yields CDR1 SGHKS and CDR2 YYEKEE (reference sequence). Patients in Seattle were enrolled during active infection, then followed longitudinally.

The V call is TRBV5-5, the J call TRBJ2-5; D uncertain. The receptor was derived from a woman aged 25 to 45 with COVID-19, enrolled during active disease. Sequencing used peripheral blood. CDR3 loop: CASSLAHRHTSQETQYF. DNA for the CDR3: TGTGCCAGCAGCTTGGCCCACCGACACACCTCCCAAGAGACCCAGTACTTC.